This T cell receptor beta chain was sequenced for a study of response to subunit inactivated influenza vaccine. This clonotype was found a few times. TCRdb re-derived calls from the RT-PCR reads in MiXCR, one entry per CDR3 protein. The sample lists about 540,000 distinct CDR3 sequences, less than 25% occurring once. The CDR3 length is 14 residues. Trimming removed 1 base from V and 2 bases from J, with 8 bases in between. From germline, CDR1 is SGHKS and CDR2 YYEKEE (reference sequence). These data also formed part of another study, on T cells expressing NK-cell markers. That source adds: UMI-tagged 5'RACE template switching yielded the TCR beta cDNA.

The sequence was obtained from a man aged 45-65 years who received an inactivated influenza vaccine. The V gene is TRBV5-5, the J gene TRBJ2-3; maybe TRBD1 (5 bases). The sample in question was CD4+ T cells sorted from PBMCs, obtained about 13 days after vaccination. DNA for the CDR3: TGTGCCAGCAGCTTGCAGGGATACACAGATACGCAGTATTTT. The encoded protein is CASSLQGYTDTQYF.